What follows are 14 T cell receptor beta chains derived from one specimen sequenced in a study of radiation and T cells in renal cell carcinoma. The method was immunoSEQ multiplex PCR; TCRdb's version includes in-frame clones alone and lacks a portion of them. In the table there are about 140,000 clones, over 65% of which are singletons. The time point here: baseline pretreatment blood. The treatment is: 15 Gy SBRT to primary tumor, nephrectomy 4 weeks later. Here the sequenced sample was blood, taken from a patient whose treatment included radiotherapy and nephrectomy. These receptors all come from a woman between 45 and 60 years old with renal cell carcinoma.

The V call is TRBV4-2, the J call TRBJ2-3; D perhaps matches TRBD2 (5 bases). The CDR3 runs 16 residues. Germline-derived CDR1 and CDR2 are LGHNA and YNFKEQ. V lost 1 base to trimming and J lost 3 bases, with 14 bases between them. The CDR3 coding sequence is TGTGCCAGCAGCCAAGTCGTGGGTAGCGATACAGATACGCAGTATTTT. Protein: CASSQVVGSDTDTQYF.

The chain carries TRBV28 and TRBJ2-7; 11 bases are a match to TRBD1. Germline V CDR1 and CDR2: MDHEN, SYDVKM. This CDR3 spans 13 amino acids. J lost 5 bases, V lost 4 bases, and 1 base had no gene match. Written as DNA, the CDR3 is TGTGCCAGCAGTTCGGGACAGGGGGACGAGCAGTACTTC. Translated, it gives CASSSGQGDEQYF.

The chain links TRBV20-1 to TRBJ2-1, with D possibly being TRBD2 (6 bases). Trimming took 6 bases from V and 10 from J, leaving 13 bases between them. The CDR3 loop spans 11 amino acids. Germline V gives CDR1 DFQATT, CDR2 SNEGSKA (reference sequence). CDR3 sequence: CSAKLAGEQFF. The CDR3 region has the DNA TGCAGTGCCAAACTAGCTGGCGAGCAGTTCTTC.

The chain recombines TRBV5-4 with TRBJ1-2; TRBD1 is a possible D gene (6 bases). CDR1 is SGHNT, CDR2 YYREEE, per germline (reference sequence). The germline V and J ends were trimmed by 2 bases and 2 bases, with 13 bases remaining between them. The CDR3 has 15 residues. CDR3 in DNA: TGTGCCAGCAGCTTCAAGACACAGGGAAACTATGGCTACACCTTC. This encodes CASSFKTQGNYGYTF.

The chain has TRBV7-2 and TRBJ2-1; no clear D. This CDR3 has 15 residues. CDR1 and CDR2 from the germline V gene are SGHTA and FQGNSA. V dropped 5 bases and J dropped 6 bases, with 17 bases sitting between them. CDR3 in amino acids: CASSLQSKDGNEQFF. Here the CDR3 DNA reads TGTGCCAGCAGCCTACAAAGCAAGGACGGCAATGAGCAGTTCTTC.

This chain joins TRBV6-1 and TRBJ1-6; D is uncertain. With 1 base removed from V and 5 bases from J, the gap between germline ends came to 15 bases. There are 17 residues in the CDR3. Germline V gene data show CDR1 as MNHNS and CDR2 as SASEGT. This CDR3 reads CASSEVGGLANNSPLHF. The CDR3 DNA reads as TGTGCCAGCAGTGAAGTGGGCGGGTTGGCGAATAATTCACCCCTCCACTTT.

This clone was observed a single time. The sample has other DNA sequences that encode this CDR3 too. The V call is TRBV5-4, the J call TRBJ1-1, with no clear D. The V gene's germline CDR1 is SGHNT and CDR2 YYREEE (reference sequence). V shed 0 bases and J shed 4 bases, with 10 bases lying between them. This CDR3 has 14 residues. As DNA, the CDR3 is TGTGCCAGCAGCTTGGACCGCGTGGGCACTGAAGCTTTCTTT. This gives the protein CASSLDRVGTEAFF. Full variable domain (outside the CDR3, taken from reference TRBV5-4 and TRBJ1-1): ETGVTQSPTHLIKTRGQQVTLRCSSQSGHNTVSWYQQALGQGPQFIFQYYREEENGRGNFPPRFSGLQFPNYSSELNVNALELDDSALYLCASSLDRVGTEAFFGQGTRLTVV.

V usage is TRBV9 and J usage is TRBJ2-2; D may be TRBD2 (5 bases). The CDR3 spans 16 residues. Germline V gives CDR1 SGDLS, CDR2 YYNGEE. V was trimmed by 4 bases and J by 0 bases, leaving 13 bases between them. The CDR3: CASSRSAATNTGELFF. Here the CDR3 DNA reads TGTGCCAGCAGCCGGTCAGCGGCCACGAACACCGGGGAGCTGTTTTTT.

The chain uses TRBV7-2 and TRBJ2-7; D is perhaps TRBD2 (5 bases). Between the trimmed V and J ends, which lost 10 bases and 2 bases, there was a span of 21 bases. The CDR3 consists of 15 residues. Germline assignment: CDR1 SGHTA and CDR2 FQGNSA. CDR3 in DNA: TGTGCCACCTCCCTGGCCGCGGGCCCCGCCTACGAGCAGTACTTC. Protein: CATSLAAGPAYEQYF.

This clone was recorded once. The chain uses TRBV28 and TRBJ1-4; D may be TRBD1 (5 bases). CDR3 length equals 14 residues. Germline lookup yields CDR1 MDHEN and CDR2 SYDVKM. The V end was cut by 6 bases, the J end by 10 bases, with 18 bases between. The CDR3 nucleotides are TGTGCCAGCAGACCCGGGGGGGGTGTGGTAAAACTGTTTTTT. Translating gives CASRPGGGVVKLFF.

The rearrangement uses TRBV18 and TRBJ2-7, with TRBD2 matching over 12 bases. The CDR3 covers 16 residues. CDR1 is KGHSH and CDR2 is LQKENI in the germline V gene. The V segment lost 5 bases and the J segment 3 bases; nucleotides outside the gene matches: 8. CDR3 DNA: TGTGCCAGCTCATCGACTAGCGGGAGCCCCCTCTACGAGCAGTACTTC. Translation gives CASSSTSGSPLYEQYF.

V usage is TRBV4-1 and J usage is TRBJ2-2; a weak D match, TRBD2 (6 bases). This CDR3 contains 16 residues. Per germline, CDR1 MGHRA and CDR2 YSYEKL. The V end lost 1 base, the J end lost 5 bases, and 14 bases lay between the germline ends. CDR3 loop: CASSQAGGVKTGELFF. CDR3 sequence (DNA): TGCGCCAGCAGCCAAGCCGGGGGAGTCAAGACCGGGGAGCTGTTTTTT.

The chain's CDR3 is CASSLTFEAVGGQPQHF. The CDR3 nucleotides read TGTGCCAGCAGCTTAACGTTTGAGGCCGTTGGGGGTCAGCCCCAGCATTTT. This chain uses TRBV7-2 with TRBJ1-5, with a possible D match to TRBD1 (5 bases). This CDR3 spans 17 amino acids. In germline, CDR1 is SGHTA, CDR2 FQGNSA. Trimming took off 2 bases at V and 6 bases at J, with 20 bases between the two ends.

The V gene is TRBV18, the J gene TRBJ1-2; 7 bases agree with TRBD1. V lost 2 bases and J lost 6; bases outside the gene matches: 6. CDR1 and CDR2 (germline): KGHSH, LQKENI. There are 14 residues in the CDR3. CDR3 region: CASSPSQGVNGYTF. CDR3 coding DNA: TGTGCCAGCTCACCAAGTCAGGGGGTAAATGGCTACACCTTC.